The source of this TCR beta chain is a study of PD-L1 blockade in urothelial cancer. As for the study in general: Most patients, about nine tenths of the roughly 30, were males with bladder-origin cancer. Among blood samples, the median T cell count was around 140,000.

The protocol was immunoSEQ multiplex PCR, while the TCRdb copy is restricted to in-frame clones and leaves out a portion. The sample has about 43,000 clones, more than 75% seen once. V was clipped by 10 bases and J by 8 bases; unmatched bases: 12. This CDR3 comprises 14 residues. The germline gives CDR1 WNHNN, CDR2 SYGVQD (reference sequence). Samples were collected from each patient before treatment and during treatment. Each patient gave between 1 and 8 of them in total. The V gene is TRBV10-1, the J gene TRBJ2-1; 9 positions agree with TRBD2. This sequence originates from a woman aged 55-69 years with urothelial cancer. Sequenced material: PBMCs, taken around atezolizumab (anti-PD-L1) treatment. In DNA form, the CDR3 reads TGCGCCACGGGCGGGCGGGAGGGTCATGATGAGCAGTTCTTC. Its translation: CATGGREGHDEQFF.